Included here is one T cell receptor beta chain sequence, with context. Method: immunoSEQ multiplex PCR; TCRdb's copy keeps in-frame clones and lacks some. Of 50,000 to 65,000 clones in the sample, approximately 84% are singletons; the top ten hold 15% to 20%. These data are taken from a study of blood T cell repertoires in COVID-19. Background on the study: Sites in the United States, Italy and Spain provided acute and convalescent COVID-19 samples.

CDR3 size: 12 residues. The germline V gene has CDR1 KGHDR and CDR2 SFDVKD. V was cut by 4 bases and J by 2 bases, with 4 bases left in between. The genes are TRBV24-1 and TRBJ1-2; D is undetermined. Sequencing was carried out using peripheral blood. The source is a man in his 60s with COVID-19, enrolled during active disease. CDR3 protein: CATSDRNYGYTF. CDR3 DNA sequence: TGTGCCACCAGTGACAGAAACTATGGCTACACCTTC.